Below, 27 T cell receptor beta chains from the same sample are listed, as sequenced in a study of CD8+ T cells in alopecia areata. RNA extraction was followed by reverse transcription into cDNA, which acted as the sequencing template. Profiling relied on immunoSEQ multiplex PCR, and the TCRdb table lists in-frame clones only, not all of them. The top ten clones hold over 9.5% of a sample with some 190,000 clones, 40% to 55% of them seen once. Described treatment: oral pan-JAK inhibitor, 5-10 mg twice daily. The material was CD8+ T cells sorted from blood, obtained between weeks 51 and 52, from a patient treated with tofacitinib. These receptor sequences come from a human donor with alopecia areata.

J is TRBJ1-1 and V is TRBV29-1; tentative D call: TRBD1 (5 bases). Germline values: CDR1 SQVTM, CDR2 ANQGSEA. The length of the CDR3 is 15 residues. V was trimmed by 3 bases and J by 10 bases, leaving 24 bases between them. CDR3 protein: CSVDAMDRGELGAFF. In DNA, the CDR3 is TGCAGCGTTGATGCCATGGATAGGGGAGAACTCGGAGCTTTCTTT.

The chain joins TRBV9 to TRBJ2-7; unclear D gene. Deletions cut 0 bases from V and 2 bases from J, with 6 bases between. Germline V gene data show CDR1 as SGDLS and CDR2 as YYNGEE. The CDR3 runs 13 residues. The CDR3, as DNA: TGTGCCAGCAGCGTAGGGGCAGCCTACGAGCAGTACTTC. Its protein is CASSVGAAYEQYF. Looking up the rest from reference TRBV9 and TRBJ2-7 gives the full variable domain: DSGVTQTPKHLITATGQRVTLRCSPRSGDLSVYWYQQSLDQGLQFLIQYYNGEERAKGNILERFSAQQFPDLHSELNLSSLELGDSALYFCASSVGAAYEQYFGPGTRLTVT.

The chain employs TRBV7-9 and TRBJ1-5; no clear D. Trimming cost V 1 base and J 1 base, with 8 bases left between them. CDR1 and CDR2 (germline): SEHNR, FQNEAQ (reference sequence). The CDR3 spans 15 residues. CDR3 loop: CASSLGGYSNQPQHF. The CDR3 DNA reads as TGTGCCAGCAGCTTAGGGGGATACAGCAATCAGCCCCAGCATTTT. Supplemented by reference TRBV7-9 and TRBJ1-5, the full variable domain reads DTGVSQNPRHKITKRGQNVTFRCDPISEHNRLYWYRQTLGQGPEFLTYFQNEAQLEKSRLLSDRFSAERPKGSFSTLEIQRTEQGDSAMYLCASSLGGYSNQPQHFGDGTRLSIL.

This chain joins TRBV29-1 and TRBJ1-2; unclear D gene. V was trimmed by 7 bases and J by 7 bases, leaving 16 bases between them. This CDR3 contains 12 residues. Germline loops: CDR1 SQVTM, CDR2 ANQGSEA. The CDR3, as DNA: TGCAGCGGCGGCGACGTGGGTTTTGGCTACACCTTC. Its protein is CSGGDVGFGYTF.

This clone has more than one count but fewer than ten. V usage is TRBV27 and J usage is TRBJ1-5; D gene unclear. The V end lost 7 bases, the J end lost 0 bases, and 10 bases lay between the germline ends. The CDR3 loop spans 14 amino acids. CDR1 is MNHEY and CDR2 is SMNVEV in the germline V gene (reference sequence). In DNA form, the CDR3 reads TGTGCCAGCAAGGCACCTGATAGCAATCAGCCCCAGCATTTT. This translates into CASKAPDSNQPQHF.

The V and J genes are TRBV14 and TRBJ1-1; D not resolved. CDR1 is SGHDN, CDR2 FVKESK, per germline. This CDR3 region has 15 residues. V was clipped by 5 bases and J by 6 bases, with 19 bases between them. The CDR3 region is CASSVPDLPLAEAFF. The CDR3 DNA sequence: TGTGCCAGCAGCGTACCCGACCTCCCCCTGGCTGAAGCTTTCTTT.

V usage is TRBV30 and J usage is TRBJ2-3; 12 nucleotides align to TRBD2. The V gene end was trimmed by 4 bases and the J gene end by 7 bases; junction bases not matched to a gene: 6. This CDR3 contains 14 residues. Per the germline V gene, CDR1 is GTSNPN and CDR2 is SVGIG (reference sequence). CDR3 region: CAWTTSGGPNTQYF. The CDR3 region has the DNA TGTGCCTGGACCACTAGCGGGGGGCCAAATACGCAGTATTTT.

The chain recombines TRBV9 with TRBJ2-1; TRBD2 aligns across 14 bases. Losses at the gene ends were 3 bases for V and 4 bases for J; bases not matched to a gene: 9. CDR3 length: 18 residues. Germline-derived CDR1 and CDR2 are SGDLS and YYNGEE. This chain's CDR3 is CASSAGLAGGLAYNEQFF. The CDR3 coding sequence is TGTGCCAGCAGCGCAGGACTAGCGGGGGGCTTAGCTTACAATGAGCAGTTCTTC.

In this sample, this clone turned up a few times. The chain employs TRBV4-3 and TRBJ1-2; D gene uncertain. The V and J ends lost 3 bases and 14 bases respectively, with 19 bases between them. Per germline, CDR1 LGHNA and CDR2 YSLEER. The CDR3 runs 13 residues. Here the CDR3 DNA reads TGCGCCAGCAGCCAGGATAAGGATTTGTGGAGTACCTTC. Protein sequence: CASSQDKDLWSTF.

This clone was found a few times. V usage is TRBV9 and J usage is TRBJ2-1, with 7 bases aligning to TRBD1. CDR1 SGDLS and CDR2 YYNGEE come from the germline V gene. The CDR3 length is 14 residues. V lost 4 bases to trimming and J lost 9 bases; unmatched junction nucleotides: 10. The DNA of the CDR3 is TGTGCCAGCAGCCCCCCTGACAGGGTGGTTGAGCAGTTCTTC. It specifies CASSPPDRVVEQFF.

The chain links TRBV5-4 to TRBJ2-7; D is perhaps TRBD1 or TRBD2 (5 bases each). V lost 2 bases and J 1 base, leaving 10 bases between the germline ends. CDR3 size: 14 residues. The V gene's germline CDR1 is SGHNT and CDR2 YYREEE (reference sequence). In nucleotides, the CDR3 is TGTGCCAGCAGCTTTGGGGACCGGTCCTACGAGCAGTACTTC. The encoded protein is CASSFGDRSYEQYF.

This chain connects TRBV5-1 to TRBJ2-5, with TRBD2 as a possible D gene (6 bases). This CDR3 has 13 amino acids. Between the trimmed V and J ends, which lost 4 bases and 3 bases, there was a span of 10 bases. Germline CDR1 SGHRS, CDR2 YFSETQ. CDR3 in DNA: TGCGCCAGCAGCCTGGGGGGAAAAGAGACCCAGTACTTC. Protein product: CASSLGGKETQYF.

V is TRBV29-1 and J is TRBJ2-2, with unresolved D. Between the trimmed V and J ends, which lost 3 bases and 1 base, there was a span of 6 bases. CDR1 SQVTM and CDR2 ANQGSEA come from the germline V gene. CDR3 length equals 13 residues. CDR3 loop: CSVDTLNTGELFF. CDR3 nucleotides: TGCAGCGTTGATACTTTGAACACCGGGGAGCTGTTTTTT.

The chain has TRBV7-9 and TRBJ1-2, with D perhaps matching TRBD1 (5 bases). There are 16 residues in the CDR3. V lost 3 bases and J lost 7, with 21 bases in between. Germline-derived CDR1 and CDR2 are SEHNR and FQNEAQ (reference sequence). CDR3 bases: TGTGCCAGCAGCTTTCAGGGCGAGGTCGAACTATCTGGCTACACCTTC. This sequence encodes CASSFQGEVELSGYTF. The full variable domain, completed using reference TRBV7-9 and TRBJ1-2, is DTGVSQNPRHKITKRGQNVTFRCDPISEHNRLYWYRQTLGQGPEFLTYFQNEAQLEKSRLLSDRFSAERPKGSFSTLEIQRTEQGDSAMYLCASSFQGEVELSGYTFGSGTRLTVV.

The chain employs TRBV6-1 and TRBJ1-5; the D gene is possibly TRBD1 (5 bases). V lost 8 bases and J 4 bases, leaving 15 bases between the germline ends. The length of the CDR3 is 14 residues. Germline V lookup: CDR1 MNHNS, CDR2 SASEGT. CDR3 in DNA: TGTGCCAGCGGTTGGGGGACCGTGAATCAGCCCCAGCATTTT. It specifies CASGWGTVNQPQHF.

This clone came up once. Sequence at one end of the junction differs from germline and may be a read error. The chain recombines TRBV7-7 with TRBJ2-5; D unclear. Germline values: CDR1 SSHAT, CDR2 FNYEAQ (reference sequence). CDR3 length equals 15 residues. The CDR3 spells CASSFSPSLQETQYF. The CDR3 DNA sequence: TGTGCTAGCAGCTTTAGCCCCAGCCTCCAAGAGACCCAGTACTTC.

The rearrangement uses TRBV27 and TRBJ2-1, with 9 bases fitting TRBD1. Germline-derived CDR1 and CDR2 are MNHEY and SMNVEV (reference sequence). V gave up 4 bases and J gave up 8 bases; unmatched junction bases: 12. This CDR3 has 16 amino acids. DNA for the CDR3: TGTGCCAGCAGTTGGGGGCCTGGACAGGGGTGGTATGAGCAGTTCTTC. Amino acids: CASSWGPGQGWYEQFF.

The chain is built from TRBV25-1 and TRBJ2-5, with 7 bases aligning to TRBD1. The V and J ends lost 6 bases and 0 bases, in that order; junction bases with no gene match: 10. The CDR3 totals 16 residues. Germline CDR1 and CDR2: MGHDK and SYGVNS. The CDR3 coding sequence is TGTGCCAGCAGCGAGACAGGGTTGATTAACCAAGAGACCCAGTACTTC. It specifies CASSETGLINQETQYF. The full variable domain, rest sourced from reference TRBV25-1 and TRBJ2-5, is EADIYQTPRYLVIGTGKKITLECSQTMGHDKMYWYQQDPGMELHLIHYSYGVNSTEKGDLSSESTVSRIRTEHFPLTLESARPSHTSQYLCASSETGLINQETQYFGPGTRLLVL.

This clone was recorded a few times. CDR3 protein: CSGLTGPYEQYF. In nucleotides, the CDR3 is TGCAGCGGCTTGACAGGTCCCTACGAGCAGTACTTC. The chain couples TRBV29-1 to TRBJ2-7, with D perhaps TRBD1 (6 bases). Trimming took off 7 bases at V and 2 bases at J, with 12 bases between the two ends. The CDR3 sequence is 12 residues long. Germline CDR1 is SQVTM and CDR2 is ANQGSEA.

V usage is TRBV5-1 and J usage is TRBJ2-5; 12 bases are a match to TRBD1. The V gene end was trimmed by 3 bases and the J gene end by 5 bases; junction bases not matched to a gene: 5. The CDR3 sequence is 15 residues long. The V gene's germline CDR1 is SGHRS and CDR2 YFSETQ. CDR3 nucleotides: TGCGCCAGCAGCTCCGGGACAGGGGGCAGGGAGACCCAGTACTTC. Its translation: CASSSGTGGRETQYF.

In this sample, this clone turned up once. The V call is TRBV27, the J call TRBJ2-7, with D perhaps TRBD1 (6 bases). Deletions cut 5 bases from V and 3 bases from J, with 11 bases between. In germline, CDR1 is MNHEY, CDR2 SMNVEV (reference sequence). This CDR3 comprises 13 residues. The CDR3 DNA sequence: TGTGCCAGCAGTATCCTACAGGGCTACGAGCAGTACTTC. Protein product: CASSILQGYEQYF.

The sample holds a few counts of this clone. The J gene is TRBJ1-5, the V gene TRBV15; no definite D call. V lost 3 bases and J 2 bases, leaving 11 bases between the germline ends. The germline V gene has CDR1 LNHNV and CDR2 YYDKDF (reference sequence). The CDR3 sequence is 15 residues long. CDR3 nucleotides: TGTGCCACCAGCAGGAGGGAAAGGGGCAATCAGCCCCAGCATTTT. Its translation is CATSRRERGNQPQHF.

Only a few counts were recorded for this clone. The rearrangement links TRBV10-3 to TRBJ1-4; D is uncertain. CDR1 is ENHRY, CDR2 SYGVKD, per germline. The CDR3 is made up of 14 amino acids. Trimming took off 3 bases at V and 5 bases at J, with 10 bases between the two ends. The CDR3 DNA sequence: TGTGCCATCAGTGAACAGATAGAGAATGAAAAACTGTTTTTT. This codes for CAISEQIENEKLFF.

The chain uses TRBV9 and TRBJ2-7, with D perhaps matching TRBD1 (6 bases). V lost 7 bases to trimming and J lost 3 bases, with 11 bases between them. The CDR3 totals 12 residues. Germline V gene sequence: CDR1 SGDLS, CDR2 YYNGEE. The CDR3 protein is CASGGGVYEQYF. For the CDR3, the DNA is TGTGCCAGCGGGGGCGGAGTCTACGAGCAGTACTTC. The full variable domain, its missing parts supplied by reference TRBV9 and TRBJ2-7, is DSGVTQTPKHLITATGQRVTLRCSPRSGDLSVYWYQQSLDQGLQFLIQYYNGEERAKGNILERFSAQQFPDLHSELNLSSLELGDSALYFCASGGGVYEQYFGPGTRLTVT.

The chain has TRBV7-2 and TRBJ2-7; possible D gene TRBD1, 5 bases. In germline, CDR1 is SGHTA, CDR2 FQGNSA. The CDR3 sequence is 13 residues long. V was cut by 5 bases and J by 7 bases, with 15 bases left in between. The CDR3 spells CASSRTPLREQYF. CDR3 in DNA: TGTGCCAGCAGCCGGACACCTCTAAGGGAGCAGTACTTC.

The chain couples TRBV29-1 to TRBJ1-2, with a tentative D call TRBD1 (6 bases). Germline V gene lookup returns CDR1 SQVTM and CDR2 ANQGSEA. With 3 bases removed from V and 4 bases from J, the gap between germline ends came to 12 bases. The CDR3 is 13 residues long. CDR3: CSVDLTGSYGYTF. DNA of the CDR3: TGCAGCGTTGACTTGACAGGTTCCTATGGCTACACCTTC.

The chain couples TRBV5-1 to TRBJ2-5, with 14 bases matching TRBD2. The CDR3 spans 18 residues. Germline values: CDR1 SGHRS, CDR2 YFSETQ. V lost 3 bases to trimming and J lost 5 bases; unmatched junction nucleotides: 12. In DNA, the CDR3 is TGCGCCAGCAGCTCAGCGGGACTAGCGGGGGCCCTAGGGGAGACCCAGTACTTC. Translated, it gives CASSSAGLAGALGETQYF.